Presented here are 19 T cell receptor beta chains from one specimen sequenced in a study of T cell responses to AZD1222 COVID-19 vaccine. This table comes from immunoSEQ multiplex PCR, and its TCRdb copy is limited to in-frame clones, with some not included. The table shows about 120,000 clones, with 80% to 90% occurring only once. This material consisted of peripheral blood, taken on day 0 of AZD1222 vaccination. These receptors were obtained from an adult in good health.

This chain uses TRBV3-1 (or the pseudogene TRBV3-2) with TRBJ1-1; D perhaps matches TRBD1 (5 bases). This CDR3 has 14 amino acids. Trimming removed 4 bases at V and 0 bases at J, with 9 bases between. Germline CDR1 reads LGHDT; CDR2 reads YNNKEL (reference sequence). The CDR3 nucleotides read TGTGCCAGCAGCCGGGGACGTATGAACACTGAAGCTTTCTTT. Translating gives CASSRGRMNTEAFF.

The sample holds a few counts of this clone. The chain employs TRBV27 and TRBJ2-7, with D possibly being TRBD1 (5 bases). Germline CDR1 MNHEY, CDR2 SMNVEV (reference sequence). Deletions cut 2 bases from V and 3 bases from J, with 14 bases between. This CDR3 is built from 15 residues. The CDR3 DNA sequence: TGTGCCAGCAGTTTACGGCGTCAGGGTCACTACGAGCAGTACTTC. Translation gives CASSLRRQGHYEQYF.

This rearrangement joins TRBV10-1 to TRBJ1-1, with D uncertain. Trimming left V 3 bases short and J 4 bases short, with 3 bases between. Germline V gene lookup returns CDR1 WNHNN and CDR2 SYGVQD (reference sequence). The CDR3 is 11 residues long. CDR3 DNA: TGCGCCAGCAGTGATGGCACTGAAGCTTTCTTT. This codes for CASSDGTEAFF.

CDR3 in amino acids: CASSTSGTPEQYF. DNA of the CDR3: TGCGCCAGCAGCACCTCCGGGACACCCGAGCAGTACTTC. This chain connects TRBV5-1 to TRBJ2-7; maybe TRBD1 (6 bases). With 4 bases removed from V and 6 bases from J, the gap between germline ends came to 14 bases. The germline V gene encodes CDR1 SGHRS and CDR2 YFSETQ. CDR3 length equals 13 residues.

The gene calls are TRBV11-2 and TRBJ2-1, with TRBD2 matching 8 bases. The ends lost 4 bases at V and 2 bases at J; junction bases unmatched: 4. This CDR3 spans 15 amino acids. CDR1 is SGHAT and CDR2 is FQNNGV in the germline V gene. DNA for the CDR3: TGTGCCAGCAGCTCGGGACTAGGTGCCTACAATGAGCAGTTCTTC. It codes for CASSSGLGAYNEQFF.

V and J are TRBV7-9 and TRBJ1-5; TRBD1 might be the D (5 bases). V was clipped by 8 bases and J by 6 bases, with 8 bases between them. CDR1 and CDR2 from the germline V gene are SEHNR and FQNEAQ (reference sequence). CDR3 size: 11 residues. As DNA, the CDR3 is TGTGCCAGCGGGGCCGGTCAGCCCCAGCATTTT. It specifies CASGAGQPQHF. Full variable domain (remainder filled in from reference TRBV7-9 and TRBJ1-5): DTGVSQNPRHKITKRGQNVTFRCDPISEHNRLYWYRQTLGQGPEFLTYFQNEAQLEKSRLLSDRFSAERPKGSFSTLEIQRTEQGDSAMYLCASGAGQPQHFGDGTRLSIL.

The chain uses TRBV24-1 and TRBJ2-5; perhaps TRBD2 as D (5 bases). This CDR3 has 15 residues. Germline assignment: CDR1 KGHDR and CDR2 SFDVKD. V was trimmed by 1 base and J by 1 base, leaving 9 bases between them. Written as DNA, the CDR3 is TGTGCCACCAGTGATTTCGGGCGGGTCCAAGAGACCCAGTACTTC. Translating it yields CATSDFGRVQETQYF.

This clone was observed many times. This sample also contains other DNA sequences that code for the same CDR3. V and J are TRBV5-1 and TRBJ1-3; D remains ambiguous. The CDR3 runs 14 residues. Germline CDR1 and CDR2: SGHRS and YFSETQ. V was trimmed by 4 bases and J by 0 bases, leaving 8 bases between them. The CDR3 reads CASSLDLSGNTIYF. The DNA of the CDR3 is TGCGCCAGCAGCCTGGACCTCTCTGGAAACACCATATATTTT.

The chain couples TRBV2 to TRBJ1-4, with D perhaps matching TRBD1 (6 bases). Trimming shortened V by 10 bases and J by 0 bases, and 12 bases separated the two germline ends. Germline V CDR1 and CDR2: SNHLY, FYNNEI. The CDR3 totals 14 residues. The CDR3 sequence: CATTGQPTNEKLFF. As DNA, the CDR3 is TGTGCCACCACCGGACAGCCAACTAATGAAAAACTGTTTTTT.

The J gene is TRBJ2-7, the V gene TRBV3-1 (or the pseudogene TRBV3-2), with a possible D match to TRBD2 (6 bases). CDR1 and CDR2 (germline): LGHDT, YNNKEL (reference sequence). The V end lost 1 base, the J end lost 5 bases, and 12 bases lay between the germline ends. The CDR3 consists of 14 residues. CDR3: CASSQVGGNHEQYF. The CDR3, as DNA: TGTGCCAGCAGCCAAGTCGGGGGAAACCACGAGCAGTACTTC.

The rearrangement joins TRBV16 to TRBJ1-2; the D is unclear. Germline CDR1 KGHSY, CDR2 FQNENV. The CDR3 runs 12 residues. The germline V and J ends were trimmed by 2 bases and 4 bases, with 5 bases remaining between them. CDR3 coding DNA: TGTGCCAGCAGCCAAGCCAGCTATGGCTACACCTTC. Protein product: CASSQASYGYTF.

The chain has TRBV7-9 and TRBJ1-5; D gene uncertain. There are 13 residues in the CDR3. The V end was cut by 1 base, the J end by 1 base, with 2 bases between. Germline loops: CDR1 SEHNR, CDR2 FQNEAQ (reference sequence). Here the CDR3 reads CASSLESNQPQHF. CDR3 bases: TGTGCCAGCAGCTTAGAGAGCAATCAGCCCCAGCATTTT.

CDR3 DNA sequence: TGTGCCAGCAGCCAAGATCAAGCGAAGGGACTGAGGAATTCACCCCTCCACTTT. Amino acid sequence: CASSQDQAKGLRNSPLHF. The J gene is TRBJ1-6, the V gene TRBV3-1 (or the pseudogene TRBV3-2); TRBD1 is a possible D gene (5 bases). Trimming removed 0 bases at V and 7 bases at J, with 19 bases between. This CDR3 spans 18 amino acids. CDR1 is LGHDT and CDR2 is YNNKEL in the germline V gene (reference sequence).

The J gene is TRBJ1-6, the V gene TRBV9; no firm D call. CDR3 length: 15 amino acids. Trimming cost V 5 bases and J 0 bases, with 9 bases left between them. In germline, CDR1 is SGDLS, CDR2 YYNGEE. The DNA of the CDR3 is TGTGCCAGCAGGGTGGGGAGCTCCTATAATTCACCCCTCCACTTT. Its protein is CASRVGSSYNSPLHF.

This clone was recorded once. V gene TRBV4-3 combines with J gene TRBJ1-2, with D uncertain. The germline V gene encodes CDR1 LGHNA and CDR2 YSLEER. Trimming left V 2 bases short and J 4 bases short, with 8 bases between. The CDR3 is 13 residues long. The CDR3 loop reads CASSQQAGYGYTF. CDR3 bases: TGCGCCAGCAGCCAACAGGCGGGCTATGGCTACACCTTC.

J is TRBJ2-2 and V is TRBV4-3; D gene ambiguous. The V gene's germline CDR1 is LGHNA and CDR2 YSLEER. V was trimmed by 0 bases and J by 6 bases, leaving 11 bases between them. CDR3 length equals 15 residues. CDR3 residues: CASSQDGVGPGELFF. The CDR3 DNA follows: TGCGCCAGCAGCCAAGACGGCGTAGGGCCCGGGGAGCTGTTTTTT.

This clone ranks as medium-sized (0.01 to 0.1%). The J gene is TRBJ2-3, the V gene TRBV10-3; D call uncertain. The germline V and J ends were trimmed by 9 bases and 2 bases, with 9 bases remaining between them. Germline V lookup: CDR1 ENHRY, CDR2 SYGVKD. The CDR3 consists of 12 residues. This CDR3 reads CAIAENTDTQYF. The DNA of the CDR3 is TGTGCCATAGCAGAGAACACAGATACGCAGTATTTT.

The chain has TRBV19 and TRBJ2-7; D gene ambiguous. V was trimmed by 6 bases and J by 1 base, leaving 10 bases between them. The CDR3 runs to 13 residues. Germline loops: CDR1 LNHDA, CDR2 SQIVND (reference sequence). The CDR3: CASSSRRSYEQYF. The CDR3 nucleotides read TGTGCCAGTAGCTCCCGACGGTCCTACGAGCAGTACTTC.

This clone was seen just once. This sequence joins TRBV2 and TRBJ1-4, with a weak D call TRBD1 (5 bases). CDR1 is SNHLY and CDR2 is FYNNEI in the germline V gene. The CDR3 sequence is 14 residues long. Trimming left V 11 bases short and J 8 bases short, with 21 bases between. CDR3 sequence reads: CASLSGTTAEKLFF. The CDR3, as DNA: TGTGCCTCACTATCCGGGACGACTGCCGAAAAACTGTTTTTT.